The entry below describes one TCR beta chain. The sample belongs to a study of T cell responses to AZD1222 COVID-19 vaccine. The table came from immunoSEQ multiplex PCR; TCRdb's copy has only in-frame clones and leaves some out. The sample records some 72,000 clones, just over 90% being singletons. Germline loops: CDR1 SGHRS, CDR2 YFSETQ. Trimming removed 3 bases at V and 0 bases at J, with 12 bases between. The CDR3 is made up of 15 amino acids. The source of this sequence is an adult in good health. V gene TRBV5-1 combines with J gene TRBJ2-5; perhaps D is TRBD1 or TRBD2 (5 bases each). Source: peripheral blood, taken on day 0 of MenACWY control vaccination. CDR3 bases: TGCGCCAGCAGCTCGGGACCAACGCACCAAGAGACCCAGTACTTC. Protein sequence: CASSSGPTHQETQYF.